The rows below give T cell receptor beta chains drawn from one sample of a study of CD8 T cells in ankylosing spondylitis. TCRdb redid the calling of the 5' RACE reads with MiXCR, one entry per CDR3 protein. The data contain about 160,000 distinct CDR3 sequences, around 18% of them seen just once; the ten biggest clones take up about 7.8%. Sequencing was done on a sample of blood, either unsorted or a sorted T cell fraction (not recorded which). These receptors were obtained from a male donor with ankylosing spondylitis or in good health (not recorded which). CDR3s include the opening cysteine and the closing phenylalanine or tryptophan. The D gene is left open where the match is weak. The size field is filled for only some rows; it gives once, few, many or a size class.

>few|TRBJ1-4|TRBV29-1|NA
CSVLSGREKLFF
TGCAGCGTTCTATCGGGCCGAGAAAAACTGTTTTTT
>many|TRBJ2-1|TRBV5-1|TRBD2
CASSQAGGGSSYNEQFF
TGCGCCAGCAGCCAAGCGGGAGGAGGTAGCTCCTACAATGAGCAGTTCTTC
>NA|TRBJ2-7|TRBV28|TRBD1
CASSLPRQGRYEQYF
TGTGCCAGCAGTTTACCCAGACAGGGGCGATACGAGCAGTACTTC
>NA|TRBJ2-1|TRBV25-1|NA
CASSDPGGAGYNEQFF
TGTGCCAGCAGTGACCCTGGGGGGGCTGGCTACAATGAGCAGTTCTTC
>NA|TRBJ2-5|TRBV7-6|NA
CASSSLREQETQYF
TGTGCCAGCAGCTCCTTACGGGAGCAAGAGACCCAGTACTTC
>few|TRBJ1-6|TRBV7-8|NA
CASSRGRTVSPLHF
TGTGCCAGCAGCCGGGGGAGGACGGTTTCACCCCTCCACTTT
>many|TRBJ2-1|TRBV27|NA
CASSRSESPYNEQFF
TGTGCCAGCAGTCGTAGTGAAAGCCCCTACAATGAGCAGTTCTTC
>NA|TRBJ1-5|TRBV6-1|NA
CASGNLRNSNQPQHF
TGTGCCAGCGGAAACCTACGGAATAGCAATCAGCCCCAGCATTTT
>many|TRBJ2-5|TRBV3-1|NA
CASSQVRPPYQETQYF
TGTGCCAGCAGCCAAGTTCGGCCGCCTTACCAAGAGACCCAGTACTTC
>few|TRBJ1-1|TRBV7-9|NA
CASSSPIDRMNTEAFF
TGTGCCAGCAGCTCGCCTATAGACAGAATGAACACTGAAGCTTTCTTT
>many|TRBJ1-3|TRBV6-4|NA
CASSDSTGGNTIYF
TGTGCCAGCAGTGACTCGACTGGTGGAAACACCATATATTTT
>medium-sized|TRBJ2-1|TRBV3-1|TRBD2
CASSLSGGSYNEQFF
TGTGCCAGCAGTTTGTCGGGGGGCTCCTACAATGAGCAGTTCTTC
>NA|TRBJ2-2|TRBV5-5|NA
CASSSGSSNTGELFF
TGTGCCAGCAGCTCGGGGAGTTCGAACACCGGGGAGCTGTTTTTT
>many|TRBJ2-2|TRBV10-3|NA
CAISVVVGTGELFF
TGTGCCATCAGTGTAGTTGTGGGGACCGGGGAGCTGTTTTTT
>few|TRBJ2-1|TRBV29-1|TRBD1
CSVEGTGAGEQFF
TGCAGCGTTGAAGGGACAGGGGCCGGAGAGCAGTTCTTC
>NA|TRBJ1-1|TRBV12-2|NA
CASRTDRVPDSTEAFF
TGTGCAAGTCGCACAGACAGGGTCCCAGATAGCACTGAAGCTTTCTTT
>many|TRBJ2-7|TRBV10-3|TRBD2
CAISASGSYEQYF
TGTGCCATCAGTGCTAGCGGGAGTTACGAGCAGTACTTC
>few|TRBJ1-1|TRBV7-9|TRBD1
CASSLSGGLNTEAFF
TGTGCCAGCAGCTTATCAGGGGGCTTGAACACTGAAGCTTTCTTT
>NA|TRBJ2-1|TRBV5-1|TRBD2
CASSSASLAGGSYNEQFF
TGCGCCAGCAGCTCAGCCTCTCTAGCGGGAGGCTCCTACAATGAGCAGTTCTTC
>few|TRBJ2-3|TRBV10-3|TRBD1
CAISEGTESTDTQYF
TGTGCCATCAGTGAGGGGACAGAAAGCACAGATACGCAGTATTTT
>many|TRBJ2-2|TRBV4-2|NA
CASGSDRNVGELFF
TGTGCCAGCGGCTCGGACAGAAACGTCGGGGAGCTGTTTTTT
>many|TRBJ2-2|TRBV28|NA
CATPMASNTGELFF
TGTGCCACCCCGATGGCGTCGAACACCGGGGAGCTGTTTTTT
>few|TRBJ1-2|TRBV6-2/TRBV6-3|NA
CASSYSANHGGYTF
TGTGCCAGCAGTTACTCTGCAAATCACGGAGGCTACACCTTC
>many|TRBJ1-5|TRBV4-1|NA
CASSQDRDNQPQHF
TGCGCCAGCAGCCAAGACAGGGACAATCAGCCCCAGCATTTT
>NA|TRBJ2-7|TRBV27|NA
CTSSLTAIYEQYF
TGTACCAGCAGTTTGACAGCGATCTACGAGCAGTACTTC
>many|TRBJ2-1|TRBV30|NA
CAWKRDPGSYEQFF
TGTGCCTGGAAGAGGGATCCCGGAAGCTATGAGCAGTTCTTC
>few|TRBJ2-1|TRBV12-3/TRBV12-4|TRBD1
CASSFGTGIANEQFF
TGTGCCAGCAGTTTTGGGACAGGGATAGCAAATGAGCAGTTCTTC